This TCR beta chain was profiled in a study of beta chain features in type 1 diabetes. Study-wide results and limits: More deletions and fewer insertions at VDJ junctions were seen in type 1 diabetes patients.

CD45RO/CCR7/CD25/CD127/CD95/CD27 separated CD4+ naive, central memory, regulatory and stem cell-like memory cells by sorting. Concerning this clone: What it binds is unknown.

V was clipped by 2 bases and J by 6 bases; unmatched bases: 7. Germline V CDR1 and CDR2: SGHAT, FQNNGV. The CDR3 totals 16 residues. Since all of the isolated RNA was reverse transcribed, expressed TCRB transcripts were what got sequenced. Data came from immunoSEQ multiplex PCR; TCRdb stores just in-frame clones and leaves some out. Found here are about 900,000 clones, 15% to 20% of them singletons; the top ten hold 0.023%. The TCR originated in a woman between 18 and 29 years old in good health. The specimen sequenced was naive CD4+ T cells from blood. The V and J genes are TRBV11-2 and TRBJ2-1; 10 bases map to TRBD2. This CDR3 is CASSLILAGRFNEQFF. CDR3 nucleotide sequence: TGTGCCAGCAGCTTAATACTAGCGGGAAGGTTCAATGAGCAGTTCTTC.